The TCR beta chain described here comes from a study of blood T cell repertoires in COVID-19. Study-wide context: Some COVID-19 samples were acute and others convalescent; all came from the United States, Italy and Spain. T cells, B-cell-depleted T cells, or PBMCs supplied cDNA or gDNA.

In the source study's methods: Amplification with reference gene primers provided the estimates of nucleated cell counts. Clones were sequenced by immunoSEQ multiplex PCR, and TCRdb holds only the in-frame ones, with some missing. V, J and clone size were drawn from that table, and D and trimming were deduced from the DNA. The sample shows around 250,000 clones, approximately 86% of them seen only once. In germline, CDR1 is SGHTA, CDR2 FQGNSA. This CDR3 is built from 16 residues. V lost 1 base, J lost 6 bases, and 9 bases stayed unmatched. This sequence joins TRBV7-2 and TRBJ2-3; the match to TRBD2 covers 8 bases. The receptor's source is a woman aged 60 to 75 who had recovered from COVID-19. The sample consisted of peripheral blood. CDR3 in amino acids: CASSLVFAGGRDTQYF. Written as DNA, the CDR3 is TGTGCCAGCAGCTTAGTTTTTGCGGGGGGTAGGGATACGCAGTATTTT.